These 30 T cell receptor beta chains came from one sample sequenced in a study of T cells after yellow fever vaccination. Each CDR3 protein gets one entry after TCRdb re-called the 5' RACE reads with MiXCR. Seen here are 250,000 or so distinct CDR3 sequences, less than 8.5% observed once, and the top ten hold roughly 0.86%. The sample consisted of CD4+ T cells sorted from PBMCs, taken 15 days after the yellow fever booster vaccination. The receptors come from a man aged 30 to 45 who received the YFV17D yellow fever vaccine.

The V gene is TRBV30, the J gene TRBJ2-7; D is uncertain. Germline CDR1 reads GTSNPN; CDR2 reads SVGIG (reference sequence). V was clipped by 1 base and J by 3 bases, with 4 bases between them. This CDR3 has 11 residues. CDR3 DNA: TGTGCCTGGAGTGGGTACTACGAGCAGTACTTC. Translating it yields CAWSGYYEQYF.

V is TRBV11-2 and J is TRBJ2-1; 8 nucleotides line up with TRBD1. Germline values: CDR1 SGHAT, CDR2 FQNNGV. V was clipped by 4 bases and J by 5 bases; unmatched bases: 13. The CDR3 sequence is 17 residues long. DNA for the CDR3: TGTGCCAGCAGCTCTTACTCAGGGACAGGATTACACAATGAGCAGTTCTTC. Translation: CASSSYSGTGLHNEQFF.

This clonotype was picked up a small number of times. The V gene is TRBV20-1, the J gene TRBJ2-3; 9 nucleotides agree with TRBD2. This CDR3 spans 17 amino acids. V lost 1 base and J lost 0; bases outside the gene matches: 8. Germline V lookup: CDR1 DFQATT, CDR2 SNEGSKA (reference sequence). The CDR3 DNA follows: TGCAGTGCTAGAGCTGGGGGCCTAGCGGGGAGCACAGATACGCAGTATTTT. This sequence encodes CSARAGGLAGSTDTQYF.

This clonotype was found many times. This rearrangement joins TRBV12-3 or TRBV12-4 to TRBJ2-3; D unclear. The CDR3 has 11 residues. Trimming shortened V by 3 bases and J by 5 bases, and 3 bases separated the two germline ends. The CDR3 coding sequence is TGTGCCAGCAGTTTCATAGATACGCAGTATTTT. This sequence encodes CASSFIDTQYF.

This clonotype was observed at least ten times. This chain links TRBV3-1 with TRBJ2-3; D gene unclear. V was clipped by 4 bases and J by 3 bases, with 8 bases between them. The CDR3 contains 13 residues. Germline V gene sequence: CDR1 LGHDT, CDR2 YNNKEL (reference sequence). This CDR3 is CASSPGRTDTQYF. The CDR3, as DNA: TGTGCCAGCAGCCCCGGCAGGACAGATACGCAGTATTTT.

This clonotype was seen many times. The J gene is TRBJ2-7, the V gene TRBV20-1, with 8 nucleotides matching TRBD2. Germline-derived CDR1 and CDR2 are DFQATT and SNEGSKA (reference sequence). This CDR3 is built from 15 residues. Losses at the gene ends were 6 bases for V and 0 bases for J; bases not matched to a gene: 10. The CDR3 region has the DNA TGCAGTGCCTTTTCGCGGGAGGCGAGCTCCTACGAGCAGTACTTC. Translated: CSAFSREASSYEQYF.

This clonotype was observed many times. The gene calls are TRBV7-9 and TRBJ1-5; maybe TRBD1 (5 bases). The CDR3 extends over 14 amino acids. V lost 3 bases, J lost 4 bases, and 10 bases lay in between. Germline V gene lookup returns CDR1 SEHNR and CDR2 FQNEAQ (reference sequence). The CDR3 DNA is TGTGCCAGCAGCTTGGCGGACACTAATCAGCCCCAGCATTTT. This codes for CASSLADTNQPQHF. Complete variable domain (other parts from reference TRBV7-9 and TRBJ1-5): DTGVSQNPRHKITKRGQNVTFRCDPISEHNRLYWYRQTLGQGPEFLTYFQNEAQLEKSRLLSDRFSAERPKGSFSTLEIQRTEQGDSAMYLCASSLADTNQPQHFGDGTRLSIL.

The chain has TRBV11-3 and TRBJ2-5; D might be TRBD1 (5 bases). There are 13 residues in the CDR3. Germline V gene data show CDR1 as SGHNT and CDR2 as YENEEA. V was pared by 8 bases and J by 2 bases, with 12 bases between. CDR3 region: CASSNQGQETQYF. For the CDR3, the DNA is TGTGCCAGCTCCAATCAGGGACAAGAGACCCAGTACTTC. The complete variable domain, with remaining parts taken from reference TRBV11-3 and TRBJ2-5, reads EAGVVQSPRYKIIEKKQPVAFWCNPISGHNTLYWYLQNLGQGPELLIRYENEEAVDDSQLPKDRFSAERLKGVDSTLKIQPAELGDSAVYLCASSNQGQETQYFGPGTRLLVL.

This clonotype was recorded a few times. The chain uses TRBV20-1 and TRBJ1-2, with TRBD1 matching over 7 bases. The CDR3 length is 13 residues. Germline trimming cut 6 bases from V and 2 bases from J; bases unmatched to any gene: 6. Germline V gene lookup returns CDR1 DFQATT and CDR2 SNEGSKA (reference sequence). DNA for the CDR3: TGCAGTGCCCTTCAACAGGGGAACTATGGCTACACCTTC. Amino acids: CSALQQGNYGYTF.

The table lists this clonotype with many counts. The J gene is TRBJ2-2, the V gene TRBV6-5; D remains ambiguous. The V gene's germline CDR1 is MNHEY and CDR2 SVGAGI. The V gene lost 2 bases and the J gene lost 7 bases, with 11 bases spanning the gap. This CDR3 region has 14 residues. CDR3: CASSYRLEGGELFF. CDR3 in DNA: TGTGCCAGCAGTTACAGGCTCGAAGGCGGGGAGCTGTTTTTT.

This clonotype has only a few counts. V usage is TRBV7-8 and J usage is TRBJ2-5; TRBD2 matches at 7 bases. CDR1 and CDR2 (germline): SGHVS, FQNEAQ. There are 14 residues in the CDR3. J gave up 4 bases and V 5 bases, and 7 bases lay outside the gene matches. The CDR3 here is CASSPPGLRETQYF. The CDR3 nucleotides read TGTGCCAGCAGCCCCCCGGGACTACGAGAGACCCAGTACTTC.

Remarks on this clonotype: The junction shows a germline mismatch at one end, possibly a read error. The chain is built from TRBV15 and TRBJ2-5, with unresolved D. Germline lookup yields CDR1 LNHNV and CDR2 YYDKDF (reference sequence). This CDR3 contains 15 residues. This CDR3 is CATRRDPNSQETQYF. The CDR3, as DNA: TGTGCCACCAGAAGAGATCCCAACAGCCAAGAGACCCAGTACTTC.

Concerning this clonotype: A much larger clone is a single base away; this may be a read error. V gene TRBV12-3 or TRBV12-4 combines with J gene TRBJ2-5; 8 bases are shared with TRBD2. With 8 bases clipped from V and 2 bases from J, the junction kept 4 bases outside the gene matches. The CDR3 extends over 13 amino acids. CDR3 sequence (DNA): TGTGCCAGCCCTCGCGGGAGGCAAGAGACCCAGTACTTC. This gives the protein CASPRGRQETQYF.

Many counts were recorded for this clonotype. This chain joins TRBV7-2 and TRBJ2-3; 9 bases are a match to TRBD1. The CDR3 has 15 amino acids. The V and J ends lost 1 base and 3 bases, in that order; junction bases with no gene match: 2. The germline CDR1 and CDR2 sequences are SGHTA and FQGNSA. The CDR3 sequence is CASSLVGTGTDTQYF. The CDR3 DNA follows: TGTGCCAGCAGCTTAGTAGGGACAGGGACAGATACGCAGTATTTT. The entire variable domain, with the rest obtained from reference TRBV7-2 and TRBJ2-3, is as follows: GAGVSQSPSNKVTEKGKDVELRCDPISGHTALYWYRQSLGQGLEFLIYFQGNSAPDKSGLPSDRFSAERTGGSVSTLTIQRTQQEDSAVYLCASSLVGTGTDTQYFGPGTRLTVL.

This clonotype has more than one count but fewer than ten. The rearrangement uses TRBV29-1 and TRBJ2-5; D is ambiguous. The V gene lost 7 bases and the J gene lost 2 bases, with 11 bases spanning the gap. The CDR3 spans 12 residues. Per germline, CDR1 SQVTM and CDR2 ANQGSEA. The CDR3 DNA is TGCAGCGCATGGACCGATCAAGAGACCCAGTACTTC. Amino acid sequence: CSAWTDQETQYF.

There are many counts of this clonotype. The chain has TRBV7-3 and TRBJ2-7; D is perhaps TRBD2 (6 bases). Trimming stripped 1 base from V and 1 base from J, with 11 bases between. The CDR3 runs 15 residues. Germline assignment: CDR1 SGHTA and CDR2 FQGTGA. The CDR3 DNA follows: TGTGCCAGCAGCTTAAGGGCTAGCGAATCCTACGAGCAGTACTTC. This translates into CASSLRASESYEQYF.

This clonotype has just a few counts. A read error may produce the germline difference seen at one junction end. The V and J genes are TRBV20-1 and TRBJ1-3; unclear D gene. Germline V gives CDR1 DFQATT, CDR2 SNEGSKA (reference sequence). This CDR3 has 14 residues. The CDR3 here is CSARDPNSGNTIYF. The CDR3 DNA sequence: TGCAGTGCGAGAGACCCTAACTCTGGAAACACCATATATTTT.

As concerns this clonotype: A much larger clone differs by one base, so this may be a read error. The J gene is TRBJ2-5, the V gene TRBV29-1, with 7 bases identical to TRBD1. CDR1 and CDR2 (germline): SQVTM, ANQGSEA. There are 12 residues in the CDR3. The CDR3 reads CSVKTGWETQHF. Written as DNA, the CDR3 is TGCAGCGTCAAGACAGGGTGGGAGACCCAGCACTTC.

This clonotype was seen repeatedly, ten times or more. The chain has TRBV5-1 and TRBJ2-1, with 10 bases fitting TRBD2. With 4 bases clipped from V and 8 bases from J, the junction kept 9 bases outside the gene matches. This CDR3 has 15 residues. Germline V gives CDR1 SGHRS, CDR2 YFSETQ. CDR3 nucleotide sequence: TGCGCCAGCAGCCCTAGCGGGAGAACGGGCGATGAGCAGTTCTTC. Translation: CASSPSGRTGDEQFF.

This clonotype was picked up many times. The chain has TRBV7-9 and TRBJ1-2; D uncertain. V gave up 7 bases and J gave up 7 bases, with 16 bases separating them. From germline, CDR1 is SEHNR and CDR2 FQNEAQ (reference sequence). CDR3 size: 13 residues. The CDR3 DNA sequence: TGTGCCAGCAACCTACTAGTTGGAAGTGGCTACACCTTC. It specifies CASNLLVGSGYTF.

This clonotype was detected a few times. The V and J genes are TRBV6-2 or TRBV6-3 and TRBJ2-1, with D tentatively TRBD1 (6 bases). Looked up from germline, CDR1 is MNHEY and CDR2 is SVGEGT. V was pared by 7 bases and J by 0 bases, with 10 bases between. This CDR3 region has 14 residues. The CDR3 region is CASNDRSSYNEQFF. The CDR3 nucleotides read TGTGCCAGCAACGACAGGAGCTCCTACAATGAGCAGTTCTTC.

This sequence joins TRBV6-1 and TRBJ2-7; D may be TRBD2 (6 bases). CDR1 MNHNS and CDR2 SASEGT come from the germline V gene. The CDR3 runs 12 residues. V lost 3 bases and J lost 5, with 8 bases in between. The CDR3 bases are TGTGCCAGCAGTGATAGCGGCCACGAGCAGTACTTC. It translates to CASSDSGHEQYF.

This clonotype was seen only a few times. The genes are TRBV7-6 and TRBJ2-5; 7 nucleotides align to TRBD1. The CDR3 has 14 residues. Germline V gene data show CDR1 as SGHVS and CDR2 as FNYEAQ. V lost 4 bases, J lost 2 bases, and 4 bases stayed unmatched. The CDR3 nucleotides read TGTGCCAGCAGCTCGGGACAGACTCAAGAGACCCAGTACTTC. The encoded protein is CASSSGQTQETQYF.

This clonotype was picked up many times. V gene TRBV7-2 combines with J gene TRBJ2-1, with D unclear. V was pared by 5 bases and J by 10 bases, with 12 bases between. The CDR3 is 12 residues long. Germline V lookup: CDR1 SGHTA, CDR2 FQGNSA. The CDR3 loop is CASSQTSAEQFF. The CDR3 DNA follows: TGTGCCAGCAGCCAGACCTCGGCAGAGCAGTTCTTC.

This clonotype was recorded many times. The genes are TRBV3-1 and TRBJ2-7; no firm D call. Trimming took 1 base from V and 6 from J, leaving 4 bases between them. The germline gives CDR1 LGHDT, CDR2 YNNKEL (reference sequence). The CDR3 runs to 11 residues. CDR3 in amino acids: CASSQGLEQYF. The CDR3 coding sequence is TGTGCCAGCAGCCAAGGTCTCGAGCAGTACTTC.

This clonotype turned up a few times. The chain links TRBV6-2 or TRBV6-3 to TRBJ2-7; D may be TRBD2 (7 bases). The CDR3 covers 17 residues. In germline, CDR1 is MNHEY, CDR2 SVGEGT. The ends were cut back, 6 bases at V and 2 bases at J, with 23 bases in the middle. The chain's CDR3 is CASSHPRVSGDTYEQYF. The CDR3 nucleotides read TGTGCCAGCAGCCACCCGAGGGTGAGCGGGGACACCTACGAGCAGTACTTC.

This clonotype was observed a few times. The V and J genes are TRBV20-1 and TRBJ2-2; tentative D call: TRBD1 (6 bases). Germline-derived CDR1 and CDR2 are DFQATT and SNEGSKA (reference sequence). Trimming shortened V by 3 bases and J by 6 bases, and 14 bases separated the two germline ends. CDR3 length equals 14 residues. In nucleotides, the CDR3 is TGCAGTGCTAGTGCCCAGGGGCGAGCCGGGGAGCTGTTTTTT. Its translation: CSASAQGRAGELFF.

This clonotype has only a few counts. The chain recombines TRBV20-1 with TRBJ2-3, with D perhaps assigned TRBD1 or TRBD2 (6 bases each). This CDR3 is built from 13 residues. Looked up from germline, CDR1 is DFQATT and CDR2 is SNEGSKA (reference sequence). The CDR3 region has the DNA TGCAGCCCGGGGGCGGGGAGCACAGATACGCAGTATTTT. Translated, it gives CSPGAGSTDTQYF.

The V and J genes are TRBV20-1 and TRBJ2-2; D might be TRBD1 or TRBD2, each matching 6 bases. The CDR3 sequence is 14 residues long. Trimming removed 6 bases from V and 8 bases from J, with 19 bases in between. Germline CDR1 reads DFQATT; CDR2 reads SNEGSKA (reference sequence). The CDR3 here is CSAENAGTRGELFF. The DNA for the CDR3 is TGCAGTGCGGAAAACGCGGGGACAAGGGGGGAGCTGTTTTTT.

The table lists this clonotype with many counts. The chain carries TRBV20-1 and TRBJ2-3, with D possibly matching TRBD2 (6 bases). Per the germline V gene, CDR1 is DFQATT and CDR2 is SNEGSKA (reference sequence). The CDR3 sequence is 16 residues long. The V end was cut by 6 bases, the J end by 4 bases, with 23 bases between. The CDR3 DNA sequence: TGCAGTGCGGGTCTTTTCCTTAGCGGTGGGCCAGATACGCAGTATTTT. As protein: CSAGLFLSGGPDTQYF.